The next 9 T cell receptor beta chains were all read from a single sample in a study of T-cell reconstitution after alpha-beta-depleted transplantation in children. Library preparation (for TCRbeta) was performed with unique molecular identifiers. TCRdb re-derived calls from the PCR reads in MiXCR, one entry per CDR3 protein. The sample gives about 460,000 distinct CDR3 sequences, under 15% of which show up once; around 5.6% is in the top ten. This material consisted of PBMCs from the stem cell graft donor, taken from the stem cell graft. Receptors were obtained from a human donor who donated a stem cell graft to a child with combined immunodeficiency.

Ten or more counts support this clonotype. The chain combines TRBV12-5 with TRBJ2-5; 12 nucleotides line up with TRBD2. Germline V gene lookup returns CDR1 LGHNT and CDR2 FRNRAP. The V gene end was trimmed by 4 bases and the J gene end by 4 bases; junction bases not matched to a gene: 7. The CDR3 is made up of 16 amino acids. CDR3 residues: CASGSPLTSGRETQYF. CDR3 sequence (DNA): TGTGCTAGTGGTTCCCCCCTGACTAGCGGGAGAGAGACCCAGTACTTC.

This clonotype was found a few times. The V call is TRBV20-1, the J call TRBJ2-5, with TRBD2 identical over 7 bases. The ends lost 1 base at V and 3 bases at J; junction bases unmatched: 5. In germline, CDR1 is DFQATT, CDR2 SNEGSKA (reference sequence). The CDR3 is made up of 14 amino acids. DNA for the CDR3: TGCAGTGCTAGAGTGGGGGGGGGGAAAGAGACCCAGTACTTC. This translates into CSARVGGGKETQYF.

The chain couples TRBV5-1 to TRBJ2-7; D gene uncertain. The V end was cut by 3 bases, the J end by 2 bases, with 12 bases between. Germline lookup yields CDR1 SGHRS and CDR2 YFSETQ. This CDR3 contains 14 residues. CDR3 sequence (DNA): TGCGCCAGCAGCTGGGTAGTCCCGCCCTACGAGCAGTACTTC. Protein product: CASSWVVPPYEQYF.

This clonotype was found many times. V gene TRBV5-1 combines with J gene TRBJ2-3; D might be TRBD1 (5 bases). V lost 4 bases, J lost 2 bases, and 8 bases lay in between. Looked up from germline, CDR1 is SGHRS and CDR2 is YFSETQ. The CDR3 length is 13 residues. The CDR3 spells CASSTDITDTQYF. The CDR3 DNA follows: TGCGCCAGCAGCACGGACATCACAGATACGCAGTATTTT.

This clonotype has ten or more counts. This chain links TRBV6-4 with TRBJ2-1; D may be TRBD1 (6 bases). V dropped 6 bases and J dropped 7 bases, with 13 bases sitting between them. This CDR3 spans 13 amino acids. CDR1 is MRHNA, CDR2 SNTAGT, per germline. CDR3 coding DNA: TGTGCCAGCAGCGGACAACAGGGAAATGAGCAGTTCTTC. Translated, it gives CASSGQQGNEQFF.

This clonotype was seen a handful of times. The DNA for the CDR3 is TGTGCCAGCAGTCATCAAACACGGGGGTACACTGAAGCTTTCTTT. It is translated as CASSHQTRGYTEAFF. The chain combines TRBV6-1 with TRBJ1-1; D is perhaps TRBD1 (5 bases). CDR3 length equals 15 residues. Germline CDR1 and CDR2: MNHNS and SASEGT. Trimming shortened V by 5 bases and J by 3 bases, and 16 bases separated the two germline ends.

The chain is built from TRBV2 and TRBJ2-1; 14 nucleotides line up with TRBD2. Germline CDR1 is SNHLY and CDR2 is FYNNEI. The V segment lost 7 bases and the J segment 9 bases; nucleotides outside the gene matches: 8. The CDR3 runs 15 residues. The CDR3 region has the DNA TGTGCCAGCATGGGGACTAGCGGGAGTAGTAGTGAGCAGTTCTTC. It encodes CASMGTSGSSSEQFF.

The CDR3: CASSDSPVGGTDTQYF. The CDR3 nucleotides are TGTGCCAGCAGTGATTCTCCAGTGGGGGGCACAGATACGCAGTATTTT. The genes are TRBV2 and TRBJ2-3, with D possibly called TRBD1 or TRBD2 (5 bases each). Trimming removed 3 bases at V and 1 base at J, with 14 bases between. CDR1 is SNHLY, CDR2 FYNNEI, per germline. The CDR3 has 16 amino acids. The whole variable domain, remainder taken from reference TRBV2 and TRBJ2-3, is EPEVTQTPSHQVTQMGQEVILRCVPISNHLYFYWYRQILGQKVEFLVSFYNNEISEKSEIFDDQFSVERPDGSNFTLKIRSTKLEDSAMYFCASSDSPVGGTDTQYFGPGTRLTVL.

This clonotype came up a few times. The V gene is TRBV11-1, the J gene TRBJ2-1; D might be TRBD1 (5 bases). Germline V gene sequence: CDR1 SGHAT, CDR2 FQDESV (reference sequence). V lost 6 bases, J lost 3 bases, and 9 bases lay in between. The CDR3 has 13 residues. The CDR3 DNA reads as TGTGCCAGCAGTCACAGGAACTACAATGAGCAGTTCTTC. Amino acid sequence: CASSHRNYNEQFF.